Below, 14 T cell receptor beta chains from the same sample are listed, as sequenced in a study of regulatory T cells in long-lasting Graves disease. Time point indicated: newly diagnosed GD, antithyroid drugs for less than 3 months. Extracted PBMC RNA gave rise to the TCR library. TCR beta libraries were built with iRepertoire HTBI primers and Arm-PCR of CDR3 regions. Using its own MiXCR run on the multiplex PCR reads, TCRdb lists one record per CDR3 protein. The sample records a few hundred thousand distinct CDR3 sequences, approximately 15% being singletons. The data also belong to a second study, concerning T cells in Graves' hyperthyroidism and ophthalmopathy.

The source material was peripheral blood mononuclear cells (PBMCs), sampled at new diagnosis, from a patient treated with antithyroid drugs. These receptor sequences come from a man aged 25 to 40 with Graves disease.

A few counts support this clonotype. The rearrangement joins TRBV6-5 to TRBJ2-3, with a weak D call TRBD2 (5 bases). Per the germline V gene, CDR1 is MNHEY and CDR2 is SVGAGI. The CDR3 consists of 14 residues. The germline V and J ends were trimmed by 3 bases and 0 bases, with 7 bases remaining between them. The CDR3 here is CASSYSVSTDTQYF. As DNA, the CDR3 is TGTGCCAGCAGTTATAGCGTGAGCACAGATACGCAGTATTTT.

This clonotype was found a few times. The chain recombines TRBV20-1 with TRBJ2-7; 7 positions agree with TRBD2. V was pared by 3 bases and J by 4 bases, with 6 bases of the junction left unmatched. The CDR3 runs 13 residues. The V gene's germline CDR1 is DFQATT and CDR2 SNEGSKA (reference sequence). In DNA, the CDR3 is TGCAGTGCTAGCCAGCGGGGTCTTTACGAGCAGTACTTC. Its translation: CSASQRGLYEQYF.

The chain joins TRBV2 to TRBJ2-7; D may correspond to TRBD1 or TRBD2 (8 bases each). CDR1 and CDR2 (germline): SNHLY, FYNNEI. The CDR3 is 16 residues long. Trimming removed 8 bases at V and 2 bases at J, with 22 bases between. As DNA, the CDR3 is TGTGCCAGCCGACAGGGGAGTGCGGGAGGCCCCTACGAGCAGTACTTC. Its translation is CASRQGSAGGPYEQYF.

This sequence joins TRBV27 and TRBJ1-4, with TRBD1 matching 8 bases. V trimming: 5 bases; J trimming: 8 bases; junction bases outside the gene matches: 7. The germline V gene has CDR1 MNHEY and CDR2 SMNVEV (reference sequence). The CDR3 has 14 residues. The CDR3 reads CASSKTGEGEKLFF. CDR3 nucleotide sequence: TGTGCCAGCAGTAAGACAGGGGAGGGGGAAAAACTGTTTTTT.

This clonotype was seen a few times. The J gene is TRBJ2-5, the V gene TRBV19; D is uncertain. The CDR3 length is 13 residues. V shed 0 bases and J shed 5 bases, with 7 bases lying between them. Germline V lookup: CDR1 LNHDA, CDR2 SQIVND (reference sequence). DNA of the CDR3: TGTGCCAGTAGTATAGAGGCTAGTGAGACCCAGTACTTC. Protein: CASSIEASETQYF.

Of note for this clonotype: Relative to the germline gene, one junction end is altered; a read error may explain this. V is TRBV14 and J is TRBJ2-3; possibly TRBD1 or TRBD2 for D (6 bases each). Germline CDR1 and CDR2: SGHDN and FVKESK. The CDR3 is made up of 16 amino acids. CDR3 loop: CVSSRLDRRGEDTQYF. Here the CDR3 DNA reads TGTGTCAGCAGCCGCCTGGACAGAAGGGGGGAAGATACGCAGTATTTT.

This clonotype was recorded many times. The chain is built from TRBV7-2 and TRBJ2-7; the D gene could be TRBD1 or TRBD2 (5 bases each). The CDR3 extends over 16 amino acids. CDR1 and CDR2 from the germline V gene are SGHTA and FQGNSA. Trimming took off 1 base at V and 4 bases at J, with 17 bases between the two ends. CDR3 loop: CASSLEYYRDAYEQYF. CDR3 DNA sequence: TGTGCCAGCAGCTTAGAATACTACCGGGACGCATACGAGCAGTACTTC.

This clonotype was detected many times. The CDR3 DNA reads as TGTGCCAGCAGCTCATTCGAGGCTGGAAACACCATATATTTT. Its protein is CASSSFEAGNTIYF. The chain employs TRBV7-2 and TRBJ1-3; D gene uncertain. V was trimmed by 4 bases and J by 2 bases, leaving 9 bases between them. The CDR3 length is 14 residues. Germline values: CDR1 SGHTA, CDR2 FQGNSA.

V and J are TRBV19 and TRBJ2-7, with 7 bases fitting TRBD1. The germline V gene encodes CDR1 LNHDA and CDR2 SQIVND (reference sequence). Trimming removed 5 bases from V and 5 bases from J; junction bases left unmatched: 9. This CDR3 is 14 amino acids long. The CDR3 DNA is TGTGCCAGTAGTGCCGACAGGGTCGGCGACGAGCAGTACTTC. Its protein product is CASSADRVGDEQYF.

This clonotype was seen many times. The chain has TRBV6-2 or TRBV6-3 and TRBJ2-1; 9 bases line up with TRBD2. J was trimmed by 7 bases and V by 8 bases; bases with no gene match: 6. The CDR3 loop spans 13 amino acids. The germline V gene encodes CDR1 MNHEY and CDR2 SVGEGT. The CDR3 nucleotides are TGTGCCAGCGCATGGCGGGAGGGGAATGAGCAGTTCTTC. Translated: CASAWREGNEQFF.

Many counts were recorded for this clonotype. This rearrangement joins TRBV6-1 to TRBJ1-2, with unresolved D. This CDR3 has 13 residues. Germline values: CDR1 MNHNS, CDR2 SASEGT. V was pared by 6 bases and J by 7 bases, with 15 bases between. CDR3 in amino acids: CASSPLPHIGYTF. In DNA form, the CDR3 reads TGTGCCAGCAGCCCGTTACCCCATATTGGCTACACCTTC.

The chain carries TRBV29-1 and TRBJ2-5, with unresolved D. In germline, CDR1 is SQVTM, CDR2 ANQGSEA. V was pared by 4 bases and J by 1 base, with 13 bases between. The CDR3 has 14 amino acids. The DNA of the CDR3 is TGCAGCGTTGTTGGTCGGCTGGTCCAAGAGACCCAGTACTTC. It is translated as CSVVGRLVQETQYF.

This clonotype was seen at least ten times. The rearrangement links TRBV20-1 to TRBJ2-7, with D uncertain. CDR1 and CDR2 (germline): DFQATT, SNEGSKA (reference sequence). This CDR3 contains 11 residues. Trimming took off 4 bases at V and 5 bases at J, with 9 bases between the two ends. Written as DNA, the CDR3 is TGCAGTGCTAACATTCCGGACGAGCAGTACTTC. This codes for CSANIPDEQYF.

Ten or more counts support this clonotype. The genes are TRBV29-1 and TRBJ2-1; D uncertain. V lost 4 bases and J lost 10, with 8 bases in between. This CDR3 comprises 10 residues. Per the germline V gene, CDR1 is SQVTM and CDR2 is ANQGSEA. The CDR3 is CSVGWEEQFF. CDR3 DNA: TGCAGCGTTGGGTGGGAAGAGCAGTTCTTC.